This TCR beta chain was captured in a study of OX40 agonist ivuxolimab in advanced cancers. With respect to the entire study: Ivuxolimab was an agonistic, fully human IgG2 monoclonal antibody directed against OX40 (CD134), a costimulatory receptor. The paper reports the monotherapy dose-escalation portion (N ≈ 52 patients) of the phase I ivuxolimab trial. Partial responses occurred in three dose-escalation patients, of whom one had hepatocellular carcinoma and two had cutaneous melanoma. The purpose of peripheral TCRbeta sequencing was to test whether ivuxolimab changed TCR sequence diversity and led to clonal T-cell expansion. Prior anti-PD-1, anti-PD-L1 or anti-CTLA-4 therapy was permitted, and checkpoint inhibitors had been received by approximately 39% of dose-escalation patients. Among the 52 dose-escalation patients, about 20 had hepatocellular carcinoma, around 15 melanoma, 9 renal cell carcinoma and 9 head and neck cancer. The dose-escalation cohort was almost 85% male with a mean age of approximately 59 years, ranging from roughly 23 to 80. Intravenous ivuxolimab was administered to patients every 2 weeks at six dose levels: 0.01, 0.1, 0.3, 1.5, 3 and 10 mg/kg. Overall study outcomes, separate from this receptor: In partial responders in the 0.1-3.0 mg/kg groups, normalized peripheral clonal expansion was found to be among the lowest, especially among CD8+ T cells. Low levels of normalized T-cell clonal expansion were also seen in some nonresponding patients. After ivuxolimab, expanded clones were on average more numerous among CD8+ T cells than among CD4+ T cells. At doses of 0.1 to 3.0 mg/kg, clonal expansion of both CD4+ and CD8+ blood T cells was observed from baseline to week 6. Which antigens the clonally expanded peripheral T cells were specific for was not determined.

Germline trimming amounts to 6 bases on V and 3 bases on J, with 3 as the count of junction bases outside the gene matches. The CDR3 runs 14 residues from the cysteine to the phenylalanine. Solely the CDR3 DNA is kept, with 42 bases framed from the first base. Based on the germline V gene (reference sequence), the CDR1 and CDR2 sequences are LNHDA and SQIVND. Remarks on this clone: The specificity of this receptor is unknown. No per-base quality is available; no much larger clone lies one base away.

To sequence the TCRbeta CDR3 region, genomic DNA was isolated from the sorted cells. TCRbeta CDR3 regions were sequenced using the immunoSEQ Assay. The clones in this table, taken by TCRdb from immuneACCESS, are in-frame only. Not every clone is retained; where verified, under half of the shortfall comes from an unresolved V gene, and the cause of the rest is unknown. Present in this sample are about 77,000 clones, roughly 85% of which were seen just once. The leading ten clones occupy 0.5% to 0.85% of the sample. Patients with a history of autoimmune disease or receiving systemic immunosuppression were excluded from the trial. Peripheral blood for TCR sequencing was collected from all dose cohorts at baseline, on cycle 4 day 1, and on cycle 7 day 1. The samples were taken from a phase I, first-in-human, multicenter, open-label dose-escalation trial of ivuxolimab. The trial enrolled adults with locally advanced or metastatic head and neck squamous cell, hepatocellular, melanoma or renal cell carcinoma. CD4+ and CD8+ T cells were sorted separately from peripheral blood before TCR sequencing.

The chain joins TRBV19 to TRBJ2-7; 12 bases in between match TRBD1. Sequencing was performed on CD4+ or CD8+ T cells sorted from blood, taken in a trial of the OX40 agonist ivuxolimab. This receptor was taken from an adult with an advanced solid tumor such as melanoma, head and neck, liver or kidney cancer. The CDR3 protein sequence reads: CASRGTGGSYEQYF. The nucleotide sequence is TGTGCCAGTAGAGGGACAGGGGGCAGCTACGAGCAGTACTTC.